This TCR beta chain stems from a study of CD8 T cells in Susac syndrome. RNA was extracted with the RNeasy kit, and a quantity of about 0.5 to 1 ug was reverse transcribed using random hexamers. Multiplex PCR with immunoSEQ amplified the TCR beta CDR3 across 54 Vbeta and 13 Jbeta. TCRdb independently ran MiXCR on the immunoSEQ multiplex PCR reads; one entry per CDR3 protein. Here the sample spans 190,000 or so distinct CDR3 sequences, 90% to 95% being singletons. TCR beta was sequenced from blood CD8+ and CD4+ T cells. The length of the CDR3 is 16 residues. Germline V gives CDR1 SNHLY, CDR2 FYNNEI. V trimming: 5 bases; J trimming: 7 bases; junction bases outside the gene matches: 16.

The sequencing input was CD4+ T cells from PBMCs. The rearrangement uses TRBV2 and TRBJ1-2; 7 bases are a match to TRBD1. The clonotype comes from a human donor with multiple sclerosis. The CDR3 bases are TGTGCCAGCAGTTGGGCCCCGGACAGGCTAGCTCCTGGCTACACCTTC. Its protein is CASSWAPDRLAPGYTF.